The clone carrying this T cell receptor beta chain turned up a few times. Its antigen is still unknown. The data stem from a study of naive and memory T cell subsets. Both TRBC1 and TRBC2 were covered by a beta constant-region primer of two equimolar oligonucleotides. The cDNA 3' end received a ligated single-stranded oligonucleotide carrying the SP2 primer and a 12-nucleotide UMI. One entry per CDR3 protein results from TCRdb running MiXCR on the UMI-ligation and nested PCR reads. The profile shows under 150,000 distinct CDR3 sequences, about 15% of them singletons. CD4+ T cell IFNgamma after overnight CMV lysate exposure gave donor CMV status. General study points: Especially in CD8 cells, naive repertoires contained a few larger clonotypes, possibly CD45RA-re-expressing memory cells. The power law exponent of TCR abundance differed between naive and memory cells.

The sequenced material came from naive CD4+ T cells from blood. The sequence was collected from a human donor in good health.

This chain's CDR3 is CASSASGQAYEQYF. CDR3 sequence (DNA): TGTGCCAGCAGCGCTAGCGGGCAAGCCTACGAGCAGTACTTC. The V and J genes are TRBV9 and TRBJ2-7; 8 bases map to TRBD2. From germline, CDR1 is SGDLS and CDR2 YYNGEE. The CDR3 is 14 amino acids. V lost 3 bases and J lost 2; bases outside the gene matches: 4.